Reported below is one TCR beta chain. What it recognizes is unknown. These data belong to a study of T cells in Graves' hyperthyroidism and ophthalmopathy. Germline V gives CDR1 SGHVS, CDR2 FNYEAQ. This CDR3 region has 15 residues. V was pared by 5 bases and J by 10 bases, with 21 bases between. The investigators amplified TCR beta CDR3 regions from RNA transcripts. Primed by the HTBI set, a first-round RT-PCR was run on the TCR CDR3. One entry per CDR3 protein, called by TCRdb with MiXCR from the multiplex PCR reads. The sample consists of approximately 610,000 distinct CDR3 sequences, over 15% of them appearing once. Whole-study results and caveats: Ophthalmopathy was told apart from stable hyperthyroidism by a 13 V-J model.

Calling Graves' hyperthyroidism stable meant ophthalmopathy did not progress within 18 months. Patients with uncontrolled infections, other autoimmune diseases, pregnancy or lactation were excluded. The study based diagnoses on clinical symptoms, serum thyroxine and TRAb, thyroid ultrasound and orbital computed tomography. The chain is built from TRBV7-6 and TRBJ2-1; tentative D call: TRBD1 (6 bases). The specimen sequenced was blood. The clonotype originates from a woman under 30 with Graves' hyperthyroidism. This chain's CDR3 is CASSKSFGTRGEQFF. The CDR3 nucleotides are TGTGCCAGCAGCAAAAGCTTCGGGACAAGAGGCGAGCAGTTCTTC. Supplemented by reference TRBV7-6 and TRBJ2-1, the full variable domain reads GAGVSQSPRYKVTKRGQDVALRCDPISGHVSLYWYRQALGQGPEFLTYFNYEAQQDKSGLPNDRFSAERPEGSISTLTIQRTEQRDSAMYRCASSKSFGTRGEQFFGPGTRLTVL.